This is a list of T cell receptor beta chains from one sample in a study of CD8+CD57+ T cells in acquired aplastic anemia. Via MiXCR, TCRdb re-called the reads, giving one row per CDR3 protein. The data contain around 250,000 distinct CDR3 sequences, approximately 80% of them singletons. Sequenced input: sorted CD4+, CD8+, or CD8+CD57+ T cells (not recorded which) from PBMCs. The receptors derive from a human donor with aplastic anemia. The CDR3 runs from the conserved cysteine through the conserved F or W. The order of the fields is V gene, D gene, clone size, J gene, CDR3 DNA, CDR3 protein. A D gene is named only where the DNA matches it firmly. The size of a clone is reported for some rows only, either as once, few or many, or as a class for expanded clones.

>TRBV7-9|-|-|TRBJ2-5
TGTGCCAGCAGCTTATCGGGTAGCTACGGGGCCAACGTCCAGTACTTC
CASSLSGSYGANVQYF
>TRBV7-2|-|-|TRBJ1-1
TGTGCCAGCAGCTTAAGGGGGGGCACTGAAGCTTTCTTT
CASSLRGGTEAFF
>TRBV24-1|-|few|TRBJ2-3
TGTGCCACCAGTGATTCCACAAGGGGAGATACGCAGTATTTT
CATSDSTRGDTQYF
>TRBV7-8|-|-|TRBJ2-1
TGTGCCAGCAGCCTAGGGAGAGGGTACAATGAGCAGTTCTTC
CASSLGRGYNEQFF
>TRBV25-1|-|-|TRBJ2-7
TGTGCCATGAGTCCGGAGGGGGCCAACGAGCAGTACTTC
CAMSPEGANEQYF
>TRBV7-3|TRBD1|-|TRBJ1-1
TGTGCCAGCAGCCCCGACCGTTGGACAGGCAGTGAACACTTCTTT
CASSPDRWTGSEHFF
>TRBV7-2|-|-|TRBJ2-3
TGTGCCAGCAGCTTAGCCCGAGGTCCCGATGCGCAGTCCTTT
CASSLARGPDAQSF
>TRBV7-2|TRBD2|-|TRBJ2-7
TGTGCCAGCAGCTATAGCGGGGGGCGATACGAGCAGTACTTC
CASSYSGGRYEQYF
>TRBV15|-|-|TRBJ1-1
TGTGCCACCAGCAGAGATATAACAGGGAACACTGAAGCGTTCTTT
CATSRDITGNTEAFF
>TRBV2|-|-|TRBJ2-5
TGTGCCAGCGGGGACGGGGGCCCAGAGACCCAGTACTTC
CASGDGGPETQYF
>TRBV11-3|-|-|TRBJ1-1
TGTGCCAGCAGCTTAGATCTCGTAGTCTTGAACACTGAAGCTTTCTTT
CASSLDLVVLNTEAFF
>TRBV9|-|-|TRBJ2-3
TGTGCCAGCGGCGTAGCTGGGGGTATTGATTCGCAGTATTTT
CASGVAGGIDSQYF
>TRBV6-5|TRBD1|-|TRBJ1-6
TGTGCCAGCAGCCAGGGGGATAATTCACCCCTCCACTTT
CASSQGDNSPLHF
>TRBV19|-|once|TRBJ2-1
TGTGCCAGTAGTATACCACCGGGACCCTCTGATGAGAAGTTATTT
CASSIPPGPSDEKLF
>TRBV7-2|TRBD1|-|TRBJ2-2
TGTGCCAGCAGCTTGGACAGGTCGACTGCTCGACGGGAGCTGTTTTTT
CASSLDRSTARRELFF
>TRBV11-3|-|-|TRBJ2-3
TGTGCCAGCAGCGTAGAGCCTAGAGGGAGTAGCAGCACAGATACGCAGTATTTT
CASSVEPRGSSSTDTQYF
>TRBV25-1|-|-|TRBJ1-1
TGTGCCAGCAGTCCCATCGGGAATGGGAGAGAAGCTTTCTTT
CASSPIGNGREAFF
>TRBV7-9|-|few|TRBJ1-1
TGTGCCAGCAGTGAAGGCAGTGAAGCTTTCTTT
CASSEGSEAFF
>TRBV10-3|-|-|TRBJ2-1
TGTGCCATCAGTGAGTCTTCAGGAGAACAAATGAATGAAAAACTCTTC
CAISESSGEQMNEKLF
>TRBV7-2|TRBD2|-|TRBJ2-1
TGTGCCAGCAGCCATGGACTGGCGGGGGAATACAACGAGCAGTTCTTC
CASSHGLAGEYNEQFF
>TRBV2|-|once|TRBJ1-1
TGTGCCAGCGGGTACGATGGCACAGATACCACTGAATTTTTCTTT
CASGYDGTDTTEFFF
>TRBV15|-|-|TRBJ1-1
TGTGCCACCAGCAGGCATCCCGGACCTATGAACACTGAAGCTTTCTTT
CATSRHPGPMNTEAFF
>TRBV5-1|TRBD2|-|TRBJ2-5
TGCGCCAGCAGCCAACTTCAGCGGGGGGGCCAAGAGACCCAGTACTTC
CASSQLQRGGQETQYF
>TRBV11-3|-|-|TRBJ2-5
TGTGCCAGCAGCAGAGGGGGGGAAGCAGAGACCCAGTACTTC
CASSRGGEAETQYF